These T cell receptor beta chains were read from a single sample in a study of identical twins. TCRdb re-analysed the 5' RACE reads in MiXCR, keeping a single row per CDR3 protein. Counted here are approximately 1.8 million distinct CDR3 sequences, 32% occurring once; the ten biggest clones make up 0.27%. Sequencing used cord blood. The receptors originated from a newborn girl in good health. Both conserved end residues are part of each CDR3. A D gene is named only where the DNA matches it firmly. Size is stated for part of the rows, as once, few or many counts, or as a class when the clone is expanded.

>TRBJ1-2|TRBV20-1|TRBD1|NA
TGCAGTGCTAACCGGGACAGGGCGGATGGCTACACCTTC
CSANRDRADGYTF
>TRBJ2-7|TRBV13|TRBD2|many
TGTGCCAGCAGTTCGGGACTAGCGGGGGCCTACGAGCAGTACTTC
CASSSGLAGAYEQYF
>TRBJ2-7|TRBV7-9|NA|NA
TGTGCCAGCAGCTTAAGGCAAGAGGGCAGTTTATCCTACGAGCAGTACTTC
CASSLRQEGSLSYEQYF
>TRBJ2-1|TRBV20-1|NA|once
TGCAGTGCTCCGACTGATACTTACAATGAGCAGTTCTTC
CSAPTDTYNEQFF
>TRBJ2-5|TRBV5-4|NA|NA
TGTGCCGGCAGCTTGGTACCCCAAGAGACCCAGTACTTC
CAGSLVPQETQYF
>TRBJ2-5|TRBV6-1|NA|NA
TGTGCCAGCAGTAAATCGCGGTACGGGGGCGCAGGAAAGACCCAGTACTTC
CASSKSRYGGAGKTQYF
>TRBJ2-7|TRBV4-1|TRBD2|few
TGCGCCAGCAGCCAAGTAGTCGGACTAGCGGGCTACGAGCAGTACTTC
CASSQVVGLAGYEQYF
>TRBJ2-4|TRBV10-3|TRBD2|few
TGTGCCATCAGTGGGCTAGCGGGAGCGGGAGAGCAGTACTTC
CAISGLAGAGEQYF
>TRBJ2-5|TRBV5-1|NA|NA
TGCGCCAGCAGCTTGGGAGTTAGACGGGCACAAGAGACCCAGTACTTC
CASSLGVRRAQETQYF
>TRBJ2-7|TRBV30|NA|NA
TGTGCCTGGAGTGTACAAACCTACGAGCAGTACTTC
CAWSVQTYEQYF
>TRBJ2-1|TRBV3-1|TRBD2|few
TGTGCCAGCAGCGCATACTCTAGCGGACTCACCTACAATGAGCAGTTCTTC
CASSAYSSGLTYNEQFF
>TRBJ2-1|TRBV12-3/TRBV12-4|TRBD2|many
TGTGCCAGCAGTTTCCCGATTACTAGCGGGAGGTATGAGCAGTTCTTC
CASSFPITSGRYEQFF
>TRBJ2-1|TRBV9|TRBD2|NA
TGTGCCAGCAGCCCAAGCGGGGTAGCCTACGAGCAGTTCTTC
CASSPSGVAYEQFF
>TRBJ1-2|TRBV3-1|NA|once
TGTGCCAGCAGTCTCAGGGCTCTGGGCTACACCTTC
CASSLRALGYTF
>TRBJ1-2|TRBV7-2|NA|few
TGTGCCAGCAGCCCCCGAAGGGGGGCTGCTAACTATGGCTACACCTTC
CASSPRRGAANYGYTF
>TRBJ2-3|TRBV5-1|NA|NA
TGCGCCAGCAGCTCTGATAATGGGGGGACAGATACGCAGTATTTT
CASSSDNGGTDTQYF
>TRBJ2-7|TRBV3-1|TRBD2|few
TGTGCCAGCAGCCCATCGGCGGGGGGGAAATACGAGCAGTACTTC
CASSPSAGGKYEQYF
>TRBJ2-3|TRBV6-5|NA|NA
TGTGCCAGCGCCCCGGAAAGAGGCCTCGGAGATACGCAGTATTTT
CASAPERGLGDTQYF
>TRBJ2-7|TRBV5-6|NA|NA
TGTGCCAGCAGCTTAATTGCGGTGAGCCACGAGCAGTACTTC
CASSLIAVSHEQYF
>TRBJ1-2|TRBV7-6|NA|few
TGTGCCAGCAGCTTAGACAGAAAAAACAGGGATGGGACCTATGGCTACACCTTC
CASSLDRKNRDGTYGYTF
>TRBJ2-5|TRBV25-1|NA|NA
TGTGCCAGCAGTGATGGCCCAGGGATGAAGACCCAGTACTTC
CASSDGPGMKTQYF
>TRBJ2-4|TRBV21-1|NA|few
TGTGCCAGCAGCAAACGCGTACGGGGAGCCAAAAACATTCAGTACTTC
CASSKRVRGAKNIQYF
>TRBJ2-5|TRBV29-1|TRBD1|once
TGCAGCGTTGAAAGATGGGACAGGAATTATCAAGGGACCCAGTACTTC
CSVERWDRNYQGTQYF
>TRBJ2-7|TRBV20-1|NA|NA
TGCAGTGCCCCAGATCACTACGAGCAGTACTTC
CSAPDHYEQYF
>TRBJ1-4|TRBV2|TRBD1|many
TGTGCCAGCAGATCCGGGACAGGGGGTGAAAAACTGTTTTTT
CASRSGTGGEKLFF
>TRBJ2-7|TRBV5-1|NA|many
TGCGCCAGCAGCTTGGCAAAAACCTACGAGCAGTACTTC
CASSLAKTYEQYF
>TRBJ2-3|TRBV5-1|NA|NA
TGCGCCAGCAGCTTGGCTTTCAATGGACCATTAGATACGCAGTATTTT
CASSLAFNGPLDTQYF
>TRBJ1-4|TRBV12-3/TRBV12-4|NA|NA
TGTGCCAGCAGTTGGGACGGGAGTCAGAAGAAAAAACTGTTTTTT
CASSWDGSQKKKLFF
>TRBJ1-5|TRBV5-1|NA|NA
TGCGCCAGCAGACCCCAGGGAAATCAGCCCCAGCATTTT
CASRPQGNQPQHF
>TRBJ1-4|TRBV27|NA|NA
TGTGCCAGCAGTCTCGGACAGTCCCAAAATGAAAAACTGTTTTTT
CASSLGQSQNEKLFF
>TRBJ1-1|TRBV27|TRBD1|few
TGTGCCAGCAGTTTAATTCCCCCTCAAGCAGGGGGGATCACTGAAGCTTTCTTT
CASSLIPPQAGGITEAFF
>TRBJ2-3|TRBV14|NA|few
TGTGCCAGCAGCCAACAAGCGGGCAGCACAGATACGCAGTATTTT
CASSQQAGSTDTQYF
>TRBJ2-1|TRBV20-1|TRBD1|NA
TGCAGTGCTAAGGGGACAGTCTCCTACAATGAGCAGTTCTTC
CSAKGTVSYNEQFF
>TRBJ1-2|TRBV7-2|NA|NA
TGTGCCAGCAGCCCACAGTCCAGTTATGGCTACACCTTC
CASSPQSSYGYTF
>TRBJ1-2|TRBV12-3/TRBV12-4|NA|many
TGTGCCAGCAGTTTAGACGGAGTCCTCTATGGCTACACCTTC
CASSLDGVLYGYTF
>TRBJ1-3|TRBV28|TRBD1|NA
TGTGCCAGCAGCCCCTGGGACAGCCTCTCTGGAAACACCATATATTTT
CASSPWDSLSGNTIYF
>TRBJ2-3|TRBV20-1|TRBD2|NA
TGCAGTGCCGGAGCGGGAACTAGCACAGATACGCAGTATTTT
CSAGAGTSTDTQYF
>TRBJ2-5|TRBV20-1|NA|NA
TGCAGTGCTCCACGGGCCTACCCGTACCAAGAGACCCAGTACTTC
CSAPRAYPYQETQYF
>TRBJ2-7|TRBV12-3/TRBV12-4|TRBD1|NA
TGTACCAGCAGCCCCCTGGACAGGGGAACCTACGAGCAGTACTTC
CTSSPLDRGTYEQYF
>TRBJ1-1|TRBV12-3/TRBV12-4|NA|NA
TGTGCCAGCAGTTCCCATTACACTGAAGCTTTCTTT
CASSSHYTEAFF
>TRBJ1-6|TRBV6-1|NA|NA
TGTGCCAGCAGTGAAGGAGTGGGATCACCCCTCCACTTT
CASSEGVGSPLHF
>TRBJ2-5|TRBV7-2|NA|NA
TGTGCCAGCAGCCCTAGGGGGTTTCAGACCCAGTACTTC
CASSPRGFQTQYF
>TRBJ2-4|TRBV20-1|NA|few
TGCAGTGCTAGAGAAAGGGGATTGGGCAAAAACATTCAGTACTTC
CSARERGLGKNIQYF
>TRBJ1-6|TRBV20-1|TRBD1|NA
TGCAGTGCTCGGACAGGGGTCTCACCCCTCCACTTT
CSARTGVSPLHF
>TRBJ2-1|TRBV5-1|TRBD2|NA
TGCGCCAGCAGCTTGGGGCTTAGCGGGGTCCTCTACAATGAGCAGTTCTTC
CASSLGLSGVLYNEQFF
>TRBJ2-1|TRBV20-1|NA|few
TGCAGTGCCCCACTAGCTCCCTTCCCTGTGCGTGAGCAGTTCTTC
CSAPLAPFPVREQFF
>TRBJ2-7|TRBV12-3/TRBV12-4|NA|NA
TGTGCCAGCAGGGGACGAGTGGGGCACTCCTACGAGCAGTACTTC
CASRGRVGHSYEQYF
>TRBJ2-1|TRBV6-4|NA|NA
TGTGCCAGCAGTGAGAGGGGGGGCACCTACAATGAGCAGTTCTTC
CASSERGGTYNEQFF